This T cell receptor (beta chain) was retrieved from a study of CD8+CD57+ T cells in acquired aplastic anemia. Study results and limitations: Shared by patients and controls, approximately 29 CD8+ CDR3s were abundant in patients. Controls did not differ significantly from patients in CD8+ Simpson's diversity.

A note on this clonotype: Its antigen is not identified.

CDR3 and TCR beta VDJ profiling relied on genomic DNA as the template. TCRdb passed the reads through MiXCR, listing each CDR3 protein once. The repertoire holds about 200,000 distinct CDR3 sequences, with 55% to 65% as singletons. Looked up from germline, CDR1 is SNHLY and CDR2 is FYNNEI. The CDR3 loop spans 15 amino acids. Trimming removed 7 bases from V and 1 base from J, with 15 bases in between. Patients selected for sequencing had displayed CD8+CD57+ cell expansion by flow cytometry. Severe acquired aplastic anemia was the diagnosis recorded for all patients. Input material: sorted CD4+, CD8+, or CD8+CD57+ T cells (not recorded which) from PBMCs. The chain has TRBV2 and TRBJ2-3; either TRBD1 or TRBD2 may supply D (6 bases each). The receptor was isolated from a human donor with aplastic anemia. The DNA of the CDR3 is TGTGCCAGCATCCAACAGGGAGGAGGCACAGATACGCAGTATTTT. It yields the protein CASIQQGGGTDTQYF.